The rows below give T cell receptor beta chains drawn from one sample of a study of cytomegalovirus exposure and HLA in healthy donors. TCRdb's copy holds only in-frame clones and misses some; the assay was immunoSEQ multiplex PCR. The table includes over 200,000 clones, around nine tenths detected once. The sample comprised PBMCs. The origin of the receptors is a woman aged 18-29 years in good health and CMV-seronegative. Both conserved end residues are part of each CDR3. A D gene is named only where the DNA matches it firmly. Clone size is shown for a subset of rows, as once, few, many or a class of expanded clone.

clone size	D gene	V gene	J gene	CDR3 DNA	CDR3 protein
NA	NA	TRBV4-1	TRBJ1-3	TGCGCCAGTCGAAGGACAGCTGGAAACACCATATATTTT	CASRRTAGNTIYF
NA	TRBD1	TRBV19	TRBJ1-2	TGTGCCAGTAGTAGGGACAGGGGATCGGACTATGGCTACACCTTC	CASSRDRGSDYGYTF
few	TRBD1	TRBV5-1	TRBJ1-5	TGCGCCAGCAGCTTGAGGGGACAGGGTGAGCCCCAGCATTTT	CASSLRGQGEPQHF
NA	NA	TRBV4-3	TRBJ2-6	TGCGCCAGCAGCCTCCGGGCTGGGGCCAACGTCCTGACTTTC	CASSLRAGANVLTF
NA	NA	TRBV5-5	TRBJ2-7	TGTGCCAGCATCAATCATCCGGGGGAGATCTACGAGCAGTACTTC	CASINHPGEIYEQYF
NA	NA	TRBV18	TRBJ2-5	TGTGCCAGCTCACCTTTAGGGGGTGGCCAAGAGACCCAGTACTTC	CASSPLGGGQETQYF
NA	TRBD1	TRBV28	TRBJ2-7	TGTGCCAGCAGCCTACCCGGGACAGCGTCCTACGAGCAGTACTTC	CASSLPGTASYEQYF
NA	TRBD2	TRBV11-3	TRBJ2-5	TGTGCCAGCAGCCAGGACAGTGGCGGGGGGGAGACCCAGTACTTC	CASSQDSGGGETQYF
NA	NA	TRBV5-1	TRBJ2-7	TGCGCCAGCAGCTTGGCCAGAGCGGTAGGGACCTACGAGCAGTACTTC	CASSLARAVGTYEQYF
NA	NA	TRBV7-2	TRBJ2-7	TGTGCCAGCAGCTTATTCCCACAGGAACCGCCCTACGAGCAGTACTTC	CASSLFPQEPPYEQYF
NA	TRBD2	TRBV27	TRBJ2-6	TGTGCCAGCAGTACCCTCGGACTAGCGCGAAAGCTCTCTGGGGCCAACGTCCTGACTTTC	CASSTLGLARKLSGANVLTF
NA	NA	TRBV9	TRBJ2-2	TGTGCCAGCAGCGTCGCGGGACCCCAAAGCCTCGGGGAGCTGTTTTTT	CASSVAGPQSLGELFF
NA	TRBD2	TRBV28	TRBJ2-1	TGTGCCAGCACCGTCGGTCCTGCGGCGGGGGACAATGAGCAGTTCTTC	CASTVGPAAGDNEQFF
NA	NA	TRBV7-2	TRBJ1-2	TGTGCCAGCAGCCCTCGTATAGACTTGTCCGGCTACACCTTC	CASSPRIDLSGYTF
NA	TRBD2	TRBV7-2	TRBJ2-7	TGTGCCAGCAGCTTAGCACGGAGCGGGATCTTATCCTACGAGCAGTACTTC	CASSLARSGILSYEQYF
NA	TRBD2	TRBV6-9	TRBJ2-4	TGTGCCAGCAGACCATTACTAGCGGGAGTTGGGCCGGAAAACATTCAGTACTTC	CASRPLLAGVGPENIQYF
NA	NA	TRBV7-8	TRBJ2-7	TGTGCCAGCAGCTTGGCAGGGGACTACGAGCAGTACTTC	CASSLAGDYEQYF
NA	NA	TRBV5-6	TRBJ2-2	TGTGCCAGCAACCGGGGAGGGGAGCTGTTTTTT	CASNRGGELFF
NA	TRBD2	TRBV2	TRBJ2-1	TGTGCCAGCAGTCGGACTAGCTCCTACAATGAGCAGTTCTTC	CASSRTSSYNEQFF
NA	TRBD2	TRBV7-2	TRBJ2-5	TGTGCCAGCAGCTTAGATAGCGGGAGGGCCCGAGAGACCCAGTACTTC	CASSLDSGRARETQYF
NA	TRBD1	TRBV5-4	TRBJ1-1	TGTGCCAGCAGCTTGGCCACAGGGGCAGACACTGAAGCTTTCTTT	CASSLATGADTEAFF
NA	NA	TRBV11-2	TRBJ2-3	TGTGCCAGCAGCTTTCGTCTGGAGGCAGATACGCAGTATTTT	CASSFRLEADTQYF
NA	TRBD1	TRBV28	TRBJ1-1	TGTGCCAGCAGTTGGAGACAGGGGAAGACTGAAGCTTTCTTT	CASSWRQGKTEAFF
few	TRBD1	TRBV9	TRBJ2-7	TGTGCCAGCAGCCTCAGGGACAGCTCCTACGAGCAGTACTTC	CASSLRDSSYEQYF
NA	TRBD2	TRBV28	TRBJ2-7	TGTGCCAGCAGTCCAGTTGGACTAGCGGGAGGGCCACATGAGCAGTACTTC	CASSPVGLAGGPHEQYF
NA	NA	TRBV4-2	TRBJ1-1	TGTGCCAGCAGCCAAGAAGAGGGGGGGGCGGCTGAAGCTTTCTTT	CASSQEEGGAAEAFF
once	NA	TRBV2	TRBJ2-3	TGTGCCAGCAGTGGGGCCCCTCGAGGGGGGGCGCAGTATTTT	CASSGAPRGGAQYF
NA	TRBD2	TRBV7-2	TRBJ2-1	TGTGCCAGCGGGACTAGCGGATACAATGAGCAGTTCTTC	CASGTSGYNEQFF
NA	TRBD1	TRBV6-5	TRBJ1-2	TGTGCCAGCAGGACAGGGGTTAATGGCTACACCTTC	CASRTGVNGYTF
NA	TRBD1	TRBV7-6	TRBJ2-1	TGTGCCAGCAGCTCTATAGGGGGACAGCTATACAATGAGCAGTTCTTC	CASSSIGGQLYNEQFF
NA	NA	TRBV29-1	TRBJ2-1	TGCAGCGCTGAAATGAGGGTCTTCAATGAGCAGTTCTTC	CSAEMRVFNEQFF
NA	TRBD1	TRBV6-6	TRBJ1-2	TGTGCCAGCAGGGTGGGACAGGGGAGGAGCTACACCTTC	CASRVGQGRSYTF
few	NA	TRBV2	TRBJ1-2	TGTGCCAGCAGTGTCGACTCTGAATACTATGGCTACACCTTC	CASSVDSEYYGYTF
NA	TRBD1	TRBV9	TRBJ2-3	TGTGCCAGCAGTCGGGACAGGGGCACAGATACGCAGTATTTT	CASSRDRGTDTQYF
NA	TRBD1	TRBV2	TRBJ2-1	TGTGCCAGCGGACAGGGCTACTCCTACAATGAGCAGTTCTTC	CASGQGYSYNEQFF
NA	NA	TRBV19	TRBJ1-1	TGTGCCAGTAGTATGGACTCTTCGGGGACTGAAGCTTTCTTT	CASSMDSSGTEAFF
few	TRBD1	TRBV15	TRBJ1-1	TGTGCCACCAGCGCTCAGGGGGCAGCTTTCTTT	CATSAQGAAFF
NA	TRBD2	TRBV15	TRBJ2-7	TGTGCCACCAGCAGAGGCCGCGGGAGGGCCTCCTACGAGCAGTACTTC	CATSRGRGRASYEQYF
NA	NA	TRBV6-5	TRBJ1-2	TGTGCCAGCAGTTCATTCGGGGAAGGCTACACCTTC	CASSSFGEGYTF
NA	TRBD2	TRBV14	TRBJ2-7	TGTGCCAGCAGCCAGGTAGCGGGTGGTACGGGGAAGCAGTACTTC	CASSQVAGGTGKQYF
NA	NA	TRBV30	TRBJ2-5	TGTGCCTGGAGTGCCCAACTAGTCGGAGAGACCCAGTACTTC	CAWSAQLVGETQYF
once	TRBD1	TRBV7-9	TRBJ2-1	TGTGCCAGCCCACTACCCGGGACAGGGGGCAATGAGCAGTTCTTC	CASPLPGTGGNEQFF
NA	TRBD2	TRBV18	TRBJ2-1	TGTGCCAGCTCATTGATAGCGGGACTGTCCTACAATGAGCAGTTCTTC	CASSLIAGLSYNEQFF
NA	NA	TRBV6-1	TRBJ2-6	TGTGCCAGCAGTGAACACAGGGACTCTGGGGCCAACGTCCTGACTTTC	CASSEHRDSGANVLTF
NA	TRBD2	TRBV5-1	TRBJ2-7	TGCGCCAGCAGCCTTGCTAGCGGGAGCTCTAACGAGCAGTACTTC	CASSLASGSSNEQYF